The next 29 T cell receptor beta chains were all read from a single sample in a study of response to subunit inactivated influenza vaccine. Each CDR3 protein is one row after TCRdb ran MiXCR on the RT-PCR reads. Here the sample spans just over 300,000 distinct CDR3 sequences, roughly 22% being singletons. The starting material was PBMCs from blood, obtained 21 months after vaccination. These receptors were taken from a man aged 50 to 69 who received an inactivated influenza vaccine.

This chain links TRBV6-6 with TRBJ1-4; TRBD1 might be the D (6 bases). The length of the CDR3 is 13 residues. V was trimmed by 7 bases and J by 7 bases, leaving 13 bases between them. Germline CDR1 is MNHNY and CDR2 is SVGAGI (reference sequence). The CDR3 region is CASNGGLGEKLFF. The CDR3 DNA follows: TGTGCCAGCAATGGGGGGCTGGGTGAAAAACTGTTTTTT.

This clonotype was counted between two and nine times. The DNA of the CDR3 is TGTGCCAGCAGTTTAGAGGGCAGGGGGAGGGCTGAAGCTTTCTTT. Translated: CASSLEGRGRAEAFF. The gene calls are TRBV12-3 or TRBV12-4 and TRBJ1-1; 7 nucleotides align to TRBD1. The CDR3 consists of 15 residues. Losses at the gene ends were 1 base for V and 6 bases for J; bases not matched to a gene: 8.

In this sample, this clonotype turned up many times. CDR3 DNA sequence: TGCAGCGTTGAAGGTGTTATCGGGACAGGGGGCTATCGTGGGGCCAACGTCCTGACTTTC. The encoded protein is CSVEGVIGTGGYRGANVLTF. The chain uses TRBV29-1 and TRBJ2-6; 12 bases agree with TRBD1. This CDR3 is 20 amino acids long. V lost 1 base, J lost 3 bases, and 13 bases stayed unmatched. Germline V gene lookup returns CDR1 SQVTM and CDR2 ANQGSEA.

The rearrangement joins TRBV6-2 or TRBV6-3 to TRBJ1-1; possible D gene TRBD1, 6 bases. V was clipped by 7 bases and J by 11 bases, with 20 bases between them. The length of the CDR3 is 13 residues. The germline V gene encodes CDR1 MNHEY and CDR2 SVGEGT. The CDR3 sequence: CASKGQSLGYAFF. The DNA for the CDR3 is TGTGCCAGCAAAGGACAGTCTTTGGGCTACGCTTTCTTT.

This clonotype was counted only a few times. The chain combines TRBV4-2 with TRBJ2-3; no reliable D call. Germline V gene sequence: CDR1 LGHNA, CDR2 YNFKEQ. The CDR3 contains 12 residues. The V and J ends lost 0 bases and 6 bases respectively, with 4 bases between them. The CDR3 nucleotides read TGTGCCAGCAGCCAAGAACGCGATACGCAGTATTTT. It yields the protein CASSQERDTQYF.

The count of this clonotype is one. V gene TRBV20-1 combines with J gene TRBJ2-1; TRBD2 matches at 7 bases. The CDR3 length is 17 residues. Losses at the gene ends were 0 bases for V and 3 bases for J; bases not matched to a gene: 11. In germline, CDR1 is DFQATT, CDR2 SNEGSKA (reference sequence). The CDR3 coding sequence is TGCAGTGCTAGAGATGGTGGCCGGCTAGCGGACTACAATGAGCAGTTCTTC. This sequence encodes CSARDGGRLADYNEQFF.

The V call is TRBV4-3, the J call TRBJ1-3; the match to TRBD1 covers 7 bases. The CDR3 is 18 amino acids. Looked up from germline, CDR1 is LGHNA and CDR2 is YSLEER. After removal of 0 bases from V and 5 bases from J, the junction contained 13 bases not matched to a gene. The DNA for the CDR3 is TGCGCCAGCAGCCAAGATCCGCCTGGGACAGTAGCTAGAAACACCATATATTTT. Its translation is CASSQDPPGTVARNTIYF.

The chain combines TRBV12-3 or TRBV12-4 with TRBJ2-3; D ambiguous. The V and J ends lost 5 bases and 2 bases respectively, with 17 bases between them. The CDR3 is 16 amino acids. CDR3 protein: CASSLRTGRVTDTQYF. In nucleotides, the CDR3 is TGTGCCAGCAGTCTTCGTACGGGCCGCGTCACAGATACGCAGTATTTT.

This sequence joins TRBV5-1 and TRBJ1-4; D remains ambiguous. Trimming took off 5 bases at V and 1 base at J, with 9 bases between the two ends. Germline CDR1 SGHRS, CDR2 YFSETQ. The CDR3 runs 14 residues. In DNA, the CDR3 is TGCGCCAGCAGTTGGCAGGAAACTAATGAAAAACTGTTTTTT. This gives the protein CASSWQETNEKLFF.

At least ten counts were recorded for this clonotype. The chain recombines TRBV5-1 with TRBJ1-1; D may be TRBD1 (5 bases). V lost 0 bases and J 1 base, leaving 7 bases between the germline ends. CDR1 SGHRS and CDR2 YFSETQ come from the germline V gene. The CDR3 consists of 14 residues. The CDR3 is CASSLATGNTEAFF. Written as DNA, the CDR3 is TGCGCCAGCAGCTTGGCCACAGGGAACACTGAAGCTTTCTTT.

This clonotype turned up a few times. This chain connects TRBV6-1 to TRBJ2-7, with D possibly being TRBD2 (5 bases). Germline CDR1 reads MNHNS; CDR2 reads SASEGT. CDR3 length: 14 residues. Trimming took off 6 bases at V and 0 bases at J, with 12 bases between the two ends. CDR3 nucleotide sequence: TGTGCCAGCAGCCTGGCGGGTTTCTCCTACGAGCAGTACTTC. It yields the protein CASSLAGFSYEQYF.

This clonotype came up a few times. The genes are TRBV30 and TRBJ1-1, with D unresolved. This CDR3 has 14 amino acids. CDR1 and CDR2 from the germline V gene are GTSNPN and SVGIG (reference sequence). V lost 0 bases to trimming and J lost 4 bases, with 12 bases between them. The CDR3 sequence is CAWSVAASGTEAFF. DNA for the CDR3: TGTGCCTGGAGTGTAGCGGCAAGTGGCACTGAAGCTTTCTTT.

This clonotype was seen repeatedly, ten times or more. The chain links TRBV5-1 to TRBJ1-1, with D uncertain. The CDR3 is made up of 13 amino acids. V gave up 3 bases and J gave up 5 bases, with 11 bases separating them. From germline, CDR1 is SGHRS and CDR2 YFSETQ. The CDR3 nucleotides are TGCGCCAGCAGCTCTCTTTTAGGGACTGAAGCTTTCTTT. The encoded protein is CASSSLLGTEAFF. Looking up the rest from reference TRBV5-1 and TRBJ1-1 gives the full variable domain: KAGVTQTPRYLIKTRGQQVTLSCSPISGHRSVSWYQQTPGQGLQFLFEYFSETQRNKGNFPGRFSGRQFSNSRSEMNVSTLELGDSALYLCASSSLLGTEAFFGQGTRLTVV.

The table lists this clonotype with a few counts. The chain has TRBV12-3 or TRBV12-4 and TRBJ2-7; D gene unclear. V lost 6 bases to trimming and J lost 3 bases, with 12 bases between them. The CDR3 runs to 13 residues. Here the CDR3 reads CASRSRRRYEQYF. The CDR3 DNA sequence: TGTGCCAGCAGATCCAGGAGACGCTACGAGCAGTACTTC.

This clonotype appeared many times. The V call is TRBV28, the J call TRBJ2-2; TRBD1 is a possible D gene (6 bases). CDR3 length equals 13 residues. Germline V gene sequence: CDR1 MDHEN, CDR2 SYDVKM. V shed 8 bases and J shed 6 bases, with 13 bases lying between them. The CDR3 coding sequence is TGTGCCAGCTATGGACCAGGGGCCGGGGAGCTGTTTTTT. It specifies CASYGPGAGELFF.

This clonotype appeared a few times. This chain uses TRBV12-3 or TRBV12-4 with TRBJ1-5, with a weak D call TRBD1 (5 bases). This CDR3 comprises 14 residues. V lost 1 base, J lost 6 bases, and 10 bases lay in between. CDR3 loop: CASSLEGLPQPQHF. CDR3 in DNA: TGTGCCAGCAGTTTAGAGGGGTTACCTCAGCCCCAGCATTTT.

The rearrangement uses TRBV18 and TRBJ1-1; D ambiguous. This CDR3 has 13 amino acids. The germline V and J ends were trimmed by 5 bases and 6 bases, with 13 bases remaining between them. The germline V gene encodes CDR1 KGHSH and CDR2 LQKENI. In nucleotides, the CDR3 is TGTGCCAGCTCATCTCAGGATTCCTCTGAAGCTTTCTTT. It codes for CASSSQDSSEAFF.

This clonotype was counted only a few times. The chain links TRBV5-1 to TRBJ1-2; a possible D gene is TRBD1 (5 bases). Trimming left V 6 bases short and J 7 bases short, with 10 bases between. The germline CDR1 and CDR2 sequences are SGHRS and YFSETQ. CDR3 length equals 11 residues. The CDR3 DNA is TGCGCCAGCACCGCGGGGGGTGGCTACACCTTC. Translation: CASTAGGGYTF.

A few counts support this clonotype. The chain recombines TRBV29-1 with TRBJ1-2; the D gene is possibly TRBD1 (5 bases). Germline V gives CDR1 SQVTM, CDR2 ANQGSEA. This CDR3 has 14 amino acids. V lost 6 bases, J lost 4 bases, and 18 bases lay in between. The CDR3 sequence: CSVPAYGTSYGYTF. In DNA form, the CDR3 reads TGCAGCGTCCCAGCGTATGGGACTAGCTATGGCTACACCTTC.

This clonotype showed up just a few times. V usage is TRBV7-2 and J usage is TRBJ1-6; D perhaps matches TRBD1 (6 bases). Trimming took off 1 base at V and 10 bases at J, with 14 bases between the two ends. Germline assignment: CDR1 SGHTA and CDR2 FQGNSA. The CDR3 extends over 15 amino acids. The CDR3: CASSLDTGSGSPLHF. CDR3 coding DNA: TGTGCCAGCAGCTTAGATACAGGGAGTGGGTCACCCCTCCACTTT.

In nucleotides, the CDR3 is TGTGCCAGCAGCCTAGGCCCATGGTTGGATACGCAGTATTTT. It is translated as CASSLGPWLDTQYF. The chain couples TRBV7-2 to TRBJ2-3, with D unresolved. The CDR3 contains 14 residues. Trimming shortened V by 5 bases and J by 6 bases, and 15 bases separated the two germline ends. CDR1 and CDR2 (germline): SGHTA, FQGNSA.

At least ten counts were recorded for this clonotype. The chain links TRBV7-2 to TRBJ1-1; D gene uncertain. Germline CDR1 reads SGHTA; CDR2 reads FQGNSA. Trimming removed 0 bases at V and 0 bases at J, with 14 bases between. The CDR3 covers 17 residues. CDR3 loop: CASSLAWPINMNTEAFF. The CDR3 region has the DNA TGTGCCAGCAGCTTAGCGTGGCCGATTAACATGAACACTGAAGCTTTCTTT.

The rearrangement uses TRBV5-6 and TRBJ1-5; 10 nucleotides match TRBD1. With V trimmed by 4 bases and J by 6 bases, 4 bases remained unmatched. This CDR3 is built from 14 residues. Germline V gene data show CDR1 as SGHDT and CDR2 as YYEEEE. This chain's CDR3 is CASSPGQGFQPQHF. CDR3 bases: TGTGCCAGCAGCCCGGGACAGGGGTTTCAGCCCCAGCATTTT.

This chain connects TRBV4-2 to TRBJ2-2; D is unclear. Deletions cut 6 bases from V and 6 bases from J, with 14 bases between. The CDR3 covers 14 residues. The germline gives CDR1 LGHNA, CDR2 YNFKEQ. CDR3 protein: CASSQRSGAGELFF. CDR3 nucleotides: TGTGCCAGCAGTCAGAGAAGTGGGGCCGGGGAGCTGTTTTTT.

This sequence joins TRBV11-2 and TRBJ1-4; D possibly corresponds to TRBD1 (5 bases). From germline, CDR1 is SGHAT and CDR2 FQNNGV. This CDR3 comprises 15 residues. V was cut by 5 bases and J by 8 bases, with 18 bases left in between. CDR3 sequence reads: CASSRLLGTFEKLFF. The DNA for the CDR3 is TGTGCCAGCAGCCGCCTCCTGGGGACGTTCGAAAAACTGTTTTTT.

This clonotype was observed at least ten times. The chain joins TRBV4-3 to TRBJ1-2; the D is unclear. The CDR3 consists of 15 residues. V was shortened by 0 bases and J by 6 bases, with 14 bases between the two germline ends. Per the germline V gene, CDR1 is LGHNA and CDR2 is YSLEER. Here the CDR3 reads CASSQDRQFHNGYTF. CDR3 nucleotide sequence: TGCGCCAGCAGCCAAGACAGGCAGTTTCACAATGGCTACACCTTC.

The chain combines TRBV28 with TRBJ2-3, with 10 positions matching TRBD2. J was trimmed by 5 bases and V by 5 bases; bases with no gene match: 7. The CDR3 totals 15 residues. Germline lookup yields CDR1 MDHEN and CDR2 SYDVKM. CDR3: CASSEIGTSEDTQYF. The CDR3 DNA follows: TGTGCCAGCAGTGAGATTGGGACTAGCGAAGATACGCAGTATTTT. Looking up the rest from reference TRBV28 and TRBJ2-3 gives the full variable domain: DVKVTQSSRYLVKRTGEKVFLECVQDMDHENMFWYRQDPGLGLRLIYFSYDVKMKEKGDIPEGYSVSREKKERFSLILESASTNQTSMYLCASSEIGTSEDTQYFGPGTRLTVL.

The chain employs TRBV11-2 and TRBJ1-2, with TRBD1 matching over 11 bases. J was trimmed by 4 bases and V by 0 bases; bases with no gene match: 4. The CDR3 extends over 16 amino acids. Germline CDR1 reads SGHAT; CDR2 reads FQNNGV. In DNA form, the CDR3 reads TGTGCCAGCAGCTTAGACCCCGGGACAGGGGGCTATGGCTACACCTTC. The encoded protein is CASSLDPGTGGYGYTF.

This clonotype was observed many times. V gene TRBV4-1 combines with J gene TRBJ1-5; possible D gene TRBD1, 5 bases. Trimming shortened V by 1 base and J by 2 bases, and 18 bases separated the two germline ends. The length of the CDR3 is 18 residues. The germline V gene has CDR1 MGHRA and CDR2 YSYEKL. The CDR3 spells CASSQGSIRGRGNQPQHF. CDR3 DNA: TGCGCCAGCAGCCAAGGATCAATTCGGGGACGGGGCAATCAGCCCCAGCATTTT.